This T cell receptor beta chain was found in a study of cytomegalovirus exposure and HLA in healthy donors. Findings of the study overall: Prior analysis indicated that the majority of TCR beta V segments exhibited productivity approximately 90% or approximately 30% of the time.

The CDR3 runs 18 residues. V lost 2 bases and J 4 bases, leaving 23 bases between the germline ends. CDR1 MDHEN and CDR2 SYDVKM come from the germline V gene. The PCR ran on 60 Vbeta and 13 Jbeta primers. TCRdb's copy holds only in-frame clones and misses some; the assay was immunoSEQ multiplex PCR. Among 100,000 to 150,000 clones listed, around 78% were seen once. A note on this clone: Its antigen is currently unknown.

The sequence was collected from a woman aged 40-49 years in good health and CMV-seronegative. The source material was PBMCs. This chain connects TRBV28 to TRBJ1-2, with D perhaps matching TRBD1 (5 bases). CDR3 sequence (DNA): TGTGCCAGCAGTTTACTTACGCCGGTGGGGGGGATGGGCTATGGCTACACCTTC. This sequence encodes CASSLLTPVGGMGYGYTF.